The entry below describes one T cell receptor beta chain. All enrollees were roughly 18 to 95 years old and from approximately 25 US areas. Original processing methods: Cell counts per sample came from amplifying reference gene primers. Data came from immunoSEQ multiplex PCR; TCRdb stores just in-frame clones and leaves some out. V, J and clone size are taken as reported in that table, and D and trimming were inferred from the DNA itself. This sample has around 280,000 clones, with nearly 90% found just once. This sample is drawn from a study of blood T cell repertoires in COVID-19. Study summary: Sites across the United States, Italy and Spain contributed samples from acute and convalescent COVID-19. PBMCs, B-cell-depleted T cells, or T cells were the source of the cDNA or gDNA that made up the material.

V was trimmed by 1 base and J by 6 bases, leaving 7 bases between them. Looked up from germline, CDR1 is LGHDT and CDR2 is YNNKEL (reference sequence). The CDR3 sequence is 14 residues long. The specimen was PBMCs or T cells enriched from blood (not recorded which). This TCR came from a woman aged 18-35 years with acute COVID-19. This chain connects TRBV3-1 (or the pseudogene TRBV3-2) to TRBJ1-6; D gene uncertain. The CDR3 nucleotides are TGTGCCAGCAGCCAAGGCAGAATTAATTCACCCCTCCACTTT. Translation gives CASSQGRINSPLHF.